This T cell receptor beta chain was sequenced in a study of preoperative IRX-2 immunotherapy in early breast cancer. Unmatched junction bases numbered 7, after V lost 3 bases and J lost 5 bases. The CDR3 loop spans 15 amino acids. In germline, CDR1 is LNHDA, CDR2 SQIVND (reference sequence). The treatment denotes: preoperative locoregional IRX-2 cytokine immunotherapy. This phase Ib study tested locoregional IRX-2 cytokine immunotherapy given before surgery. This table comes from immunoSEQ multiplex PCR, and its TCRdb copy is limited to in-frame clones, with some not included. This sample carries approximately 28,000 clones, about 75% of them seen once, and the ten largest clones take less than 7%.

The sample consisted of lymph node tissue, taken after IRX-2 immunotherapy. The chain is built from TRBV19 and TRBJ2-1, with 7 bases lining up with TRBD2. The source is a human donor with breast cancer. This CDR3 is CASSIYGTTDNEQFF. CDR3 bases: TGTGCCAGTAGTATTTACGGGACTACTGACAATGAGCAGTTCTTC.